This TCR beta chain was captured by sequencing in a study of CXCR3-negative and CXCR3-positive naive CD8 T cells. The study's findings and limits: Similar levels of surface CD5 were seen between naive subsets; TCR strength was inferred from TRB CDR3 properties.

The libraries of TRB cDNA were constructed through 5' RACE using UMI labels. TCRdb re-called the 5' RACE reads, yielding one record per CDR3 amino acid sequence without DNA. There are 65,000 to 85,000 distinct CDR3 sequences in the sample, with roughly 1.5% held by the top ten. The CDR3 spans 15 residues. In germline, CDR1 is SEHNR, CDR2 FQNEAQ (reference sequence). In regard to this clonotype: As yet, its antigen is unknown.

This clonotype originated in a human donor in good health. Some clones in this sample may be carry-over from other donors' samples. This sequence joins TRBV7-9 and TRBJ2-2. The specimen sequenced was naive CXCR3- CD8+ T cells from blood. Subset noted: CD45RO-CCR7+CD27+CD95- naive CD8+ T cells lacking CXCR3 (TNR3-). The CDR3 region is CASSFDGANTGELFF.